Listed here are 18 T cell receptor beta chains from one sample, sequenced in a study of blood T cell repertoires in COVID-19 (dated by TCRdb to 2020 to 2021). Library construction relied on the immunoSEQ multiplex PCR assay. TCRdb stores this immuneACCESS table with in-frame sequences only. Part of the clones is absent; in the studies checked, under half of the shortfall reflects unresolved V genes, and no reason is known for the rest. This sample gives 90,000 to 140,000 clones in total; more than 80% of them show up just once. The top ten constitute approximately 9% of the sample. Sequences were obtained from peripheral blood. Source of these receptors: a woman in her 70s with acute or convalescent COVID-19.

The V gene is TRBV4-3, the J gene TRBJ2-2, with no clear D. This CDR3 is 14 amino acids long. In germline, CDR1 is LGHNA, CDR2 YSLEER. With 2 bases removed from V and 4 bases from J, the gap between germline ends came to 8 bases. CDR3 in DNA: TGCGCCAGCAGCCAATCGCACTTCACCGGGGAGCTGTTTTTT. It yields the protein CASSQSHFTGELFF.

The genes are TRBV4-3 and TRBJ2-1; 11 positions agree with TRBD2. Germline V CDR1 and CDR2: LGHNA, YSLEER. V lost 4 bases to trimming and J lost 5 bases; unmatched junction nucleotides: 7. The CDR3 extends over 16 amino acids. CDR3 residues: CASSPGTSGVDNEQFF. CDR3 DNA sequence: TGCGCCAGCAGCCCTGGGACTAGCGGAGTGGACAATGAGCAGTTCTTC.

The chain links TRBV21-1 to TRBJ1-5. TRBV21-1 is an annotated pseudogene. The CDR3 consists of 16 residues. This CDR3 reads CASSKWEGLSGQPQHF. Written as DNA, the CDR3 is TGTGCCAGCAGCAAATGGGAGGGCCTAAGCGGTCAGCCCCAGCATTTT.

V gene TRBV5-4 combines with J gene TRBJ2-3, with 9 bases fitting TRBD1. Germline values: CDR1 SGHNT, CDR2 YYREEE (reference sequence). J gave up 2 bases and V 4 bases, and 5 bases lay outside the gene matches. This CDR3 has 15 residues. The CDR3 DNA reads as TGTGCCAGCAGCAAGGACAGGGGCTTCACAGATACGCAGTATTTT. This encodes CASSKDRGFTDTQYF.

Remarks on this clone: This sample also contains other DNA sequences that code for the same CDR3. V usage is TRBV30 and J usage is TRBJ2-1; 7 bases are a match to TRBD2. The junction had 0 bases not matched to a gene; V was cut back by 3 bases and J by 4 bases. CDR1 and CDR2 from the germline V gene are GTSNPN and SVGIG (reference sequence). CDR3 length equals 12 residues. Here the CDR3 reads CAWSGGYNEQFF. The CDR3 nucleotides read TGTGCCTGGAGCGGGGGGTACAATGAGCAGTTCTTC.

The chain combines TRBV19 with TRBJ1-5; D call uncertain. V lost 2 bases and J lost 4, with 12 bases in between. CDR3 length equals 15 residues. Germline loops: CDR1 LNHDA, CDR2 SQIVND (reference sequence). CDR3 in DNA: TGTGCCAGTAGTATAACCCCCAACGGTAATCAGCCCCAGCATTTT. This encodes CASSITPNGNQPQHF.

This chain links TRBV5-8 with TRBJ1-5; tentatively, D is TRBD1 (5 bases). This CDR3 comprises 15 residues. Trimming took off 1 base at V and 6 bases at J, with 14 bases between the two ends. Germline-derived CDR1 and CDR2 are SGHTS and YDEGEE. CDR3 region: CASSLRGREGQPQHF. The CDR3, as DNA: TGTGCCAGCAGCTTGCGTGGCAGGGAGGGTCAGCCCCAGCATTTT.

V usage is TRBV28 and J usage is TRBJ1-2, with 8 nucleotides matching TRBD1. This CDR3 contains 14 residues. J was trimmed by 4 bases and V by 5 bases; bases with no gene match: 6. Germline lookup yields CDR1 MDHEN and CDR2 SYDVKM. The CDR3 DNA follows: TGTGCCAGCAGTACCACACAGGGGGTCTATGGCTACACCTTC. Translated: CASSTTQGVYGYTF.

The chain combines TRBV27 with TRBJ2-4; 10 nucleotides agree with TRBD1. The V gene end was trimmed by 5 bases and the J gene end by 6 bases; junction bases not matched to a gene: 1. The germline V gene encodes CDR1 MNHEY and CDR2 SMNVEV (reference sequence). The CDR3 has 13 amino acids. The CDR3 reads CASSRTGGNIQYF. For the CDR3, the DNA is TGTGCCAGCAGTCGGACAGGGGGAAACATTCAGTACTTC.

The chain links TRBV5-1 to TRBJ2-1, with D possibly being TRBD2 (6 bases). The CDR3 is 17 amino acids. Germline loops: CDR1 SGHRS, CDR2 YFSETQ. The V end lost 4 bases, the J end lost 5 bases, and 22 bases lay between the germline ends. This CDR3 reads CASSPGLTLVLNNEQFF. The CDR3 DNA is TGCGCCAGCAGCCCCGGACTAACCCTAGTGCTAAACAATGAGCAGTTCTTC.

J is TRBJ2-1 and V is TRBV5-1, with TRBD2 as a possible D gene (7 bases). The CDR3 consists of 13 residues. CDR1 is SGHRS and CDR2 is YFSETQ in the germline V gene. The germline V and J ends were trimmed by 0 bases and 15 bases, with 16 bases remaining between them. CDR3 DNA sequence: TGCGCCAGCAGCTTGGAGGGGGGAGGGCCCCCGTTCTTC. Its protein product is CASSLEGGGPPFF.

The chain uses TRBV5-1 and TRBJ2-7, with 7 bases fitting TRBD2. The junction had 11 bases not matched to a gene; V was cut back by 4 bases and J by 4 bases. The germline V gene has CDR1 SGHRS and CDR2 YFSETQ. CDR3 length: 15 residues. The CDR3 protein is CASSQRTGGGYEQYF. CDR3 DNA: TGCGCCAGCAGCCAACGGACCGGCGGGGGATACGAGCAGTACTTC.

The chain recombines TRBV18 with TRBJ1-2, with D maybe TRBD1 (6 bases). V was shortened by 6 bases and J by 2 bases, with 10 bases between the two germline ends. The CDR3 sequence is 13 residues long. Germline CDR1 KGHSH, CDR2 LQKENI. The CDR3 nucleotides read TGTGCCAGCTCTCAGACAGGCAACTATGGCTACACCTTC. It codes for CASSQTGNYGYTF.

This chain's CDR3 is CAWSVRGAIGNTIYF. Written as DNA, the CDR3 is TGTGCCTGGAGTGTACGAGGAGCAATTGGAAACACCATATATTTT. The genes are TRBV30 and TRBJ1-3; D gene ambiguous. CDR1 and CDR2 from the germline V gene are GTSNPN and SVGIG (reference sequence). CDR3 length equals 15 residues. The germline V and J ends were trimmed by 0 bases and 3 bases, with 12 bases remaining between them.

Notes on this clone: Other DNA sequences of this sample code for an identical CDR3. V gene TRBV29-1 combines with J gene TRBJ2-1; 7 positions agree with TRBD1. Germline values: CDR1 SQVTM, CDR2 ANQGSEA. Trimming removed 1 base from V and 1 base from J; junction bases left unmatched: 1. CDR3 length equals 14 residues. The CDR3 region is CSVEGRGSYNEQFF. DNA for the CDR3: TGCAGCGTTGAAGGCAGGGGGTCCTACAATGAGCAGTTCTTC.

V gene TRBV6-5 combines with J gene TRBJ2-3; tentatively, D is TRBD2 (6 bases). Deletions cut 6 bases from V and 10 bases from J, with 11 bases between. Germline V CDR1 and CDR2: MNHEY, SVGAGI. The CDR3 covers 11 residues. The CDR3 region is CASSRLGAQYF. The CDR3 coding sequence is TGTGCCAGCAGCCGACTAGGTGCGCAGTATTTT.

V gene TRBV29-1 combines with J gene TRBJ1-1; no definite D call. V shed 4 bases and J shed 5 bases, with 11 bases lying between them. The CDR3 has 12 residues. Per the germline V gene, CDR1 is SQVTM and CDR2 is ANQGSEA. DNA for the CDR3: TGCAGCGTTGTGAACACCTGGACTGAAGCTTTCTTT. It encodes CSVVNTWTEAFF.

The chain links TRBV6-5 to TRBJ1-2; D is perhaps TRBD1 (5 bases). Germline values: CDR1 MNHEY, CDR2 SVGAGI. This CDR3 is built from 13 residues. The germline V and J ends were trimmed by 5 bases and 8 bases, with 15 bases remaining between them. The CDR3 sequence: CASSRDSFLGYTF. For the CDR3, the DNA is TGTGCCAGCAGTCGAGACAGCTTCCTCGGCTACACCTTC.